These 22 T cell receptor beta chains were all obtained from the same sample, sequenced in a study of T cell responses to AZD1222 COVID-19 vaccine. Profiled with immunoSEQ multiplex PCR; TCRdb holds only in-frame clones, not every one. This sample carries approximately 190,000 clones, around 92% of them seen once, and the ten largest clones take about 1.2%. The material sequenced was peripheral blood, taken on day 0 of AZD1222 vaccination. The receptors shown here come from an adult in good health.

DNA of the CDR3: TGTGCCAGCAGCTCAGAGGGTGCCGGGGAGCTGTTTTTT. The encoded protein is CASSSEGAGELFF. The chain combines TRBV7-3 with TRBJ2-2; D is possibly TRBD2 (5 bases). The germline gives CDR1 SGHTA, CDR2 FQGTGA. V lost 4 bases to trimming and J lost 6 bases, with 9 bases between them. The CDR3 length is 13 residues.

The V gene is TRBV14, the J gene TRBJ2-2; 9 nucleotides agree with TRBD1. The junction had 8 bases not matched to a gene; V was cut back by 5 bases and J by 4 bases. The CDR3 totals 16 residues. In germline, CDR1 is SGHDN, CDR2 FVKESK. CDR3 region: CASSSRQGVFTGELFF. In nucleotides, the CDR3 is TGTGCCAGCAGCTCTCGACAGGGGGTTTTCACCGGGGAGCTGTTTTTT.

The rearrangement links TRBV10-3 to TRBJ2-1; 7 positions agree with TRBD2. The CDR3 covers 14 residues. V shed 10 bases, J shed 6 bases, and the junction held 12 bases outside the gene matches. Per the germline V gene, CDR1 is ENHRY and CDR2 is SYGVKD. CDR3 loop: CATTLTSRVNEQFF. In DNA form, the CDR3 reads TGTGCCACGACCCTGACTAGCCGGGTCAATGAGCAGTTCTTC.

This rearrangement joins TRBV21-1 to TRBJ1-3; the table's D call TRBD1 went unverified against the DNA. TRBV21-1 corresponds to a pseudogene. The CDR3 totals 16 residues. The CDR3 DNA is TGTGCCAGCAGCAAACCAGGACCAGGGGCTGGAAACACCATATATTTT. Residues: CASSKPGPGAGNTIYF.

This clone was found many times. The rearrangement links TRBV7-3 to TRBJ1-1, with D possibly matching TRBD1 (5 bases). V lost 1 base and J 5 bases, leaving 14 bases between the germline ends. The CDR3 consists of 15 residues. Germline V gene data show CDR1 as SGHTA and CDR2 as FQGTGA. CDR3 in DNA: TGTGCCAGCAGCTTAAGCGGGGGAGGCGCGACTGAAGCTTTCTTT. This sequence encodes CASSLSGGGATEAFF.

V gene TRBV5-1 combines with J gene TRBJ2-1, with 13 nucleotides matching TRBD2. The CDR3 is 15 amino acids. V shed 2 bases and J 8 bases; nucleotides not matched to a gene: 4. Germline assignment: CDR1 SGHRS and CDR2 YFSETQ. DNA of the CDR3: TGCGCCAGCAGCTTTACTAGCGGGGGGGCCTATGAGCAGTTCTTC. Translated, it gives CASSFTSGGAYEQFF.

The chain links TRBV7-8 to TRBJ1-5; 7 bases are a match to TRBD1. Trimming at V came to 5 bases and at J to 3 bases, leaving 4 bases not matched to a gene. The CDR3 runs to 14 residues. Germline values: CDR1 SGHVS, CDR2 FQNEAQ. The CDR3 bases are TGTGCCAGCAGCCGCGGGACAGTCAATCAGCCCCAGCATTTT. Its protein is CASSRGTVNQPQHF.

V and J are TRBV5-1 and TRBJ1-1; D may be TRBD1 (5 bases). Germline loops: CDR1 SGHRS, CDR2 YFSETQ. Deletions cut 5 bases from V and 1 base from J, with 15 bases between. The CDR3 runs to 15 residues. The CDR3 reads CASRPPGLGNTEAFF. Here the CDR3 DNA reads TGCGCCAGCAGACCACCGGGACTGGGGAACACTGAAGCTTTCTTT.

The chain has TRBV18 and TRBJ2-1, with D possibly matching TRBD1 (5 bases). The CDR3 sequence is 15 residues long. Per germline, CDR1 KGHSH and CDR2 LQKENI. V was cut by 3 bases and J by 1 base, with 10 bases left in between. The CDR3 sequence: CASSPRQGSYNEQFF. CDR3 in DNA: TGTGCCAGCTCACCGCGCCAGGGATCCTACAATGAGCAGTTCTTC. Variable domain in full (rest from reference TRBV18 and TRBJ2-1): NAGVMQNPRHLVRRRGQEARLRCSPMKGHSHVYWYRQLPEEGLKFMVYLQKENIIDESGMPKERFSAEFPKEGPSILRIQQVVRGDSAAYFCASSPRQGSYNEQFFGPGTRLTVL.

The V and J genes are TRBV5-5 and TRBJ2-1; a possible D gene is TRBD2 (7 bases). The CDR3 sequence is 14 residues long. Per the germline V gene, CDR1 is SGHKS and CDR2 is YYEKEE (reference sequence). With 6 bases removed from V and 4 bases from J, the gap between germline ends came to 14 bases. The CDR3 DNA reads as TGTGCCAGCACCGGGGGGCCGGATTACAATGAGCAGTTCTTC. Its protein product is CASTGGPDYNEQFF.

The V gene is TRBV2, the J gene TRBJ2-7; D remains ambiguous. The CDR3 length is 17 residues. Per germline, CDR1 SNHLY and CDR2 FYNNEI. V lost 1 base, J lost 0 bases, and 16 bases lay in between. This CDR3 is CASSEGLQIAASYEQYF. The CDR3 DNA is TGTGCCAGCAGTGAAGGGCTTCAGATCGCCGCCTCCTACGAGCAGTACTTC. Full variable domain (rest looked up from reference TRBV2 and TRBJ2-7): EPEVTQTPSHQVTQMGQEVILRCVPISNHLYFYWYRQILGQKVEFLVSFYNNEISEKSEIFDDQFSVERPDGSNFTLKIRSTKLEDSAMYFCASSEGLQIAASYEQYFGPGTRLTVT.

CDR3: CASSQDGQRSGELFF. The DNA of the CDR3 is TGCGCCAGCAGCCAAGATGGACAGCGTTCCGGGGAGCTGTTTTTT. The chain carries TRBV4-1 and TRBJ2-2, with D possibly TRBD1 on 6 matching bases. CDR1 is MGHRA, CDR2 YSYEKL, per germline. The V end was cut by 0 bases, the J end by 6 bases, with 11 bases between. The CDR3 runs 15 residues.

The rearrangement joins TRBV7-2 to TRBJ1-2; 8 nucleotides agree with TRBD1. The germline CDR1 and CDR2 sequences are SGHTA and FQGNSA. V shed 5 bases, J shed 5 bases, and the junction held 4 bases outside the gene matches. There are 13 residues in the CDR3. The CDR3, as DNA: TGTGCCAGCAGCCCGGGACAGGCTTATGGCTACACCTTC. The encoded protein is CASSPGQAYGYTF. Combining the CDR3 with reference TRBV7-2 and TRBJ1-2 gives the whole variable domain GAGVSQSPSNKVTEKGKDVELRCDPISGHTALYWYRQSLGQGLEFLIYFQGNSAPDKSGLPSDRFSAERTGGSVSTLTIQRTQQEDSAVYLCASSPGQAYGYTFGSGTRLTVV.

The genes are TRBV30 and TRBJ2-7, with a tentative D call TRBD2 (7 bases). Trimming stripped 0 bases from V and 1 base from J, with 13 bases between. CDR1 is GTSNPN, CDR2 SVGIG, per germline (reference sequence). This CDR3 has 15 residues. The CDR3 sequence is CAWSVGGGASYEQYF. CDR3 bases: TGTGCCTGGAGTGTGGGAGGGGGGGCGTCCTACGAGCAGTACTTC.

This rearrangement joins TRBV9 to TRBJ1-2; D unresolved. Germline assignment: CDR1 SGDLS and CDR2 YYNGEE. The CDR3 contains 12 residues. V lost 3 bases, J lost 4 bases, and 7 bases lay in between. CDR3 coding DNA: TGTGCCAGCAGCGAACATTCCTATGGCTACACCTTC. Protein product: CASSEHSYGYTF.

This clone was counted once. This chain connects TRBV2 to TRBJ1-1, with TRBD1 identical over 9 bases. Germline V gene sequence: CDR1 SNHLY, CDR2 FYNNEI. The CDR3 spans 16 residues. V was clipped by 7 bases and J by 5 bases; unmatched bases: 14. CDR3 amino acids: CASIRSGTGRATEAFF. The CDR3 coding sequence is TGTGCCAGCATCCGGTCCGGGACAGGGCGGGCAACTGAAGCTTTCTTT.

The chain carries TRBV4-3 and TRBJ2-7; D not resolved. The CDR3 is 15 residues long. V lost 4 bases, J lost 6 bases, and 19 bases lay in between. From germline, CDR1 is LGHNA and CDR2 YSLEER. The CDR3 DNA reads as TGCGCCAGCAGCCCTGCTTTGGGGAATCCCCGCGAGCAGTACTTC. As protein: CASSPALGNPREQYF.

V usage is TRBV29-1 and J usage is TRBJ1-1; D gene unclear. V was pared by 4 bases and J by 3 bases, with 3 bases between. The length of the CDR3 is 10 residues. The germline V gene encodes CDR1 SQVTM and CDR2 ANQGSEA. The CDR3 DNA is TGCAGCGTTGTAGACACTGAAGCTTTCTTT. Its translation is CSVVDTEAFF.

The gene calls are TRBV21-1 and TRBJ2-5; the table's TRBD1 call for D was not verified on the DNA. TRBV21-1 is deemed a pseudogene. The CDR3 extends over 18 amino acids. CDR3 sequence (DNA): TGTGCCAGCAGCGCAAAGTTCGCCCGTGGCAGGGCCCTAGAGACCCAGTACTTC. This translates into CASSAKFARGRALETQYF.

The chain has TRBV27 and TRBJ1-6; D is uncertain. The V end was cut by 5 bases, the J end by 7 bases, with 9 bases between. The V gene's germline CDR1 is MNHEY and CDR2 SMNVEV (reference sequence). The CDR3 loop spans 13 amino acids. The CDR3 sequence is CASSLLQNSPLHF. Here the CDR3 DNA reads TGTGCCAGCAGTCTCCTTCAGAATTCACCCCTCCACTTT.

The chain recombines TRBV27 with TRBJ1-1; D uncertain. The ends were cut back, 7 bases at V and 0 bases at J, with 3 bases in the middle. The CDR3 has 11 amino acids. Germline values: CDR1 MNHEY, CDR2 SMNVEV (reference sequence). The CDR3 DNA sequence: TGTGCCAGCAAAGTGAACACTGAAGCTTTCTTT. Its protein is CASKVNTEAFF.

The rearrangement joins TRBV28 to TRBJ2-7; no clear D gene. Looked up from germline, CDR1 is MDHEN and CDR2 is SYDVKM. The ends were cut back, 7 bases at V and 2 bases at J, with 9 bases in the middle. The CDR3 has 12 residues. This CDR3 is CASTAEAYEQYF. The CDR3 DNA reads TGTGCCAGCACGGCAGAAGCCTACGAGCAGTACTTC. Drawing the rest from reference TRBV28 and TRBJ2-7, the complete variable domain is DVKVTQSSRYLVKRTGEKVFLECVQDMDHENMFWYRQDPGLGLRLIYFSYDVKMKEKGDIPEGYSVSREKKERFSLILESASTNQTSMYLCASTAEAYEQYFGPGTRLTVT.